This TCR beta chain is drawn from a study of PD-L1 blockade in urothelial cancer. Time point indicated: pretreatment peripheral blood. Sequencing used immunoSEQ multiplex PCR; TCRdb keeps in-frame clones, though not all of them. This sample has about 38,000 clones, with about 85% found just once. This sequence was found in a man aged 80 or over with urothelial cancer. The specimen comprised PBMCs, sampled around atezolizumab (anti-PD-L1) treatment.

This chain's CDR3 is CASSIKEGGGTQYF. The CDR3 DNA reads TGTGCCAGTAGTATCAAGGAAGGGGGGGGGACCCAGTACTTC. This chain uses TRBV19 with TRBJ2-5; a possible D gene is TRBD2 (7 bases). The length of the CDR3 is 14 residues. V was pared by 3 bases and J by 7 bases, with 15 bases between. Per germline, CDR1 LNHDA and CDR2 SQIVND (reference sequence).